This T cell receptor (beta chain) was obtained from a study of shared clonotypes between healthy human individuals. Overall study context: Each donor had three CD4 naive, three CD4 memory, two CD8 naive and one CD8 memory plate.

CD8 cells classed as naive were CD45RO-negative and positively selected for CCR7, excluding terminally differentiated effector memory CD45RA+ cells. About 30,000 T cell genomes, or about 190 ng DNA, went into the sorted-subset replicate PCRs. Data came from immunoSEQ multiplex PCR; TCRdb stores just in-frame clones and leaves some out. The data show millions of clones, with over 85% seen just once and more than 0.95% held by the top ten. The CDR3 runs to 16 residues. With 2 bases removed from V and 8 bases from J, the gap between germline ends came to 16 bases. Germline V gene lookup returns CDR1 MDHEN and CDR2 SYDVKM.

The sequence was collected from a man between 18 and 35 years old in good health. Sequencing was performed on naive CD8+ T cells sorted from blood. The V and J genes are TRBV28 and TRBJ1-6, with a weak D call TRBD1 (6 bases). The CDR3 loop reads CASSLRSRGGDSPLHF. The CDR3, as DNA: TGTGCCAGCAGTTTACGCAGCAGAGGGGGAGATTCACCCCTCCACTTT.